This T cell receptor beta chain was identified in a study of T cells after yellow fever vaccination. TCRdb re-called the 5' RACE reads through MiXCR, storing one row per CDR3 protein. The table has under 550,000 distinct CDR3 sequences, 21% seen once; the top ten hold around 16%. Broader study findings: Just a small share of clonotypes turned up in the CD4 compartment as well as the CD8 compartment. Highly abundant clonotypes carried over from the bulk population could end up in FACS-sorted repertoires as contaminants.

CDR1 and CDR2 (germline): MNHNY, SVGAGI (reference sequence). The CDR3 totals 13 residues. The ends lost 9 bases at V and 6 bases at J; junction bases unmatched: 7. Comments on this clonotype: The antigen remains unidentified.

Sequencing used PBMCs, obtained roughly 20 days after the first yellow fever vaccination. This clonotype originated in a man between 18 and 29 years old who received the YFV17D yellow fever vaccine. J is TRBJ2-2 and V is TRBV6-6; 7 nucleotides agree with TRBD2. For the CDR3, the DNA is TGTGCCAGTCTAGCGGCGGATTCCGGGGAGCTGTTTTTT. This sequence encodes CASLAADSGELFF.